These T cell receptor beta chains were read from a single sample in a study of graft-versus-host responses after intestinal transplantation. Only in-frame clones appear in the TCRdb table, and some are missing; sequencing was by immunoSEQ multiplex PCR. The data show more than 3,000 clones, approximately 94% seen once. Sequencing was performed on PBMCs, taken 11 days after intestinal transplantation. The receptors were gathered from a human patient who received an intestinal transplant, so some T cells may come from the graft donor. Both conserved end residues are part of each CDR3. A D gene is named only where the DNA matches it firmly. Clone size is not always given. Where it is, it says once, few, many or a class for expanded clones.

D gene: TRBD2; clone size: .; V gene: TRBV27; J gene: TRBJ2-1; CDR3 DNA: TGTGCCAGCAGTGAGGTTAGGGCGGGAGCTTGGTACAATGAGCAGTTCTTC; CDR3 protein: CASSEVRAGAWYNEQFF
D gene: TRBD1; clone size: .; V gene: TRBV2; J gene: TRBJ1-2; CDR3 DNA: TGTGCCAGCAGTGAAAGTTGGGACAGCCCTAACTATGGCTACACCTTC; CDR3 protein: CASSESWDSPNYGYTF
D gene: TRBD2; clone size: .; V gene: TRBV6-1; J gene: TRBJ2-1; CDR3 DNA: TGTGCCAGCAGTGTCCCAGGACTAGCGGGAGGGAGGAGGAACAATGAGCAGTTCTTC; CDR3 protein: CASSVPGLAGGRRNNEQFF
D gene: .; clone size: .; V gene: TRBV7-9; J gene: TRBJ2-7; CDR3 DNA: TGTGCCAGCAGCTTAAGTCAGTACTACGAGCAGTACTTC; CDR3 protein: CASSLSQYYEQYF
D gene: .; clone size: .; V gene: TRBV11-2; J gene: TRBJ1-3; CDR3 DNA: TGTGCCAGCAGCTTAGAGAAATACATCTCTGGAAACACCATATATTTT; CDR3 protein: CASSLEKYISGNTIYF
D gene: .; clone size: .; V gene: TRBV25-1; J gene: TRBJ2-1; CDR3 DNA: TGTGCCAGCAGTGGGGGCGGGCCCGGTGAGCAGTTCTTC; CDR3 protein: CASSGGGPGEQFF
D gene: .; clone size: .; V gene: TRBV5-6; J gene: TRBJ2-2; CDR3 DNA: TGTGCCAGCAGCTGGAGGGCCCGGAGCGGGGAGCTGTTTTTT; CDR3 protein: CASSWRARSGELFF
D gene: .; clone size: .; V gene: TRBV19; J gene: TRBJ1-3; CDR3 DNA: TGTGCCAGTAGTTTCAGGGACCGATGGGACACCATATATTTT; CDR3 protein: CASSFRDRWDTIYF
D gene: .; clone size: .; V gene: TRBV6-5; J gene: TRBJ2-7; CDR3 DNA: TGTGCCAGCAGTTACTCCCCCCTCGTGAGGGCCTACGAGCAGTACTTC; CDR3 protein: CASSYSPLVRAYEQYF
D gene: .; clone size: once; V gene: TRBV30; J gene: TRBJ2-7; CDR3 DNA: TGTGCCTGGAGTGTAACCAGCTTCCGAACGGACGAGCAGTACTTC; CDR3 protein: CAWSVTSFRTDEQYF
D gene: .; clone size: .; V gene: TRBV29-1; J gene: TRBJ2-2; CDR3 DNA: TGCAGCGTTGAGGGGGGACTGGGGATCGGGGAGCTGTTTTTT; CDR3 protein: CSVEGGLGIGELFF
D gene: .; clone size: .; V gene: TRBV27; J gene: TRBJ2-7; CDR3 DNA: TGTGCCAGCAGTTTAGATTCCCAGGAGGGCATCTACGAGCAGTACTTC; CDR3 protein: CASSLDSQEGIYEQYF
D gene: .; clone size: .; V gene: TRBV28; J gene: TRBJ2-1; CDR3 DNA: TGTGCCGGGGCCTATGGTAGTGAGCAGTTCTTC; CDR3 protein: CAGAYGSEQFF
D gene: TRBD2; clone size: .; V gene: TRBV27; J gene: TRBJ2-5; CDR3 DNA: TGTGCCAGCAGTCCGAAATGGACTAGCGGGGAAGAGACCCAGTACTTC; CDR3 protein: CASSPKWTSGEETQYF
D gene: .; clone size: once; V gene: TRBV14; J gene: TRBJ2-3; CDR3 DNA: TGTGCCAGCAGCCAACGGGATATCCGGGACATGCGCACAGATACGCAGTATTTT; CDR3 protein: CASSQRDIRDMRTDTQYF
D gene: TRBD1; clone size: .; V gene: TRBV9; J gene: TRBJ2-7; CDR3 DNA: TGTGCCAGCAGCGGAACACAGGGGTGGGAGCAGTACTTC; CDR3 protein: CASSGTQGWEQYF
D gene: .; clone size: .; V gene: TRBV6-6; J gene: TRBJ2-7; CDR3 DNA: TGTGCCAGCAGTTACTCGACAGCTGTCGAGCAGTACTTC; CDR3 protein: CASSYSTAVEQYF
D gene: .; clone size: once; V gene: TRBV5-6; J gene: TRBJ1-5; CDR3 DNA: TGTGCCCGCAGCTTGGGGGGGGGACCTTACCAGCCCCAGCATTTT; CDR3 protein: CARSLGGGPYQPQHF
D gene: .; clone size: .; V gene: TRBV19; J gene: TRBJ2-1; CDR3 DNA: TGTGCCAGTAGTCTTCCGGGCATCCTTAATGAGCAGTTCTTC; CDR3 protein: CASSLPGILNEQFF
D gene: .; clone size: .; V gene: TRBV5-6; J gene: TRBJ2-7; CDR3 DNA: TGTGCCAGCAGCTTGGGATTTCAAGAGCAGTACTTC; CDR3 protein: CASSLGFQEQYF
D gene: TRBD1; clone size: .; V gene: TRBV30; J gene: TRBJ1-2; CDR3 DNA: TGTGCCTGGAGTCTCGGGACAGAGGCTGGCTACACCTTC; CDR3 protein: CAWSLGTEAGYTF
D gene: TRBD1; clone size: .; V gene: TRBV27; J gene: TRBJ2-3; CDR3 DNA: TGTGCCAGCAGTTTATCGGGGACAGTGGTGGTAGATACGCAGTATTTT; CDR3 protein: CASSLSGTVVVDTQYF
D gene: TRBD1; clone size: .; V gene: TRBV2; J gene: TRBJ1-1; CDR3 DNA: TGTGCCAGCAGTGCACAGGGGGCGAGCACTGAAGCTTTCTTT; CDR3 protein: CASSAQGASTEAFF
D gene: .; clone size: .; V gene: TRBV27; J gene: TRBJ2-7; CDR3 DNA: TGTGCCAGCAGTTTATCCGCAGAGAACGAGCAGTACTTC; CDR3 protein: CASSLSAENEQYF
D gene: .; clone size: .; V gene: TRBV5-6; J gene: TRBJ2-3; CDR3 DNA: TGTGCCAGCAGCTCAGGGTATTACAGCACAGATACGCAGTATTTT; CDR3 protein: CASSSGYYSTDTQYF
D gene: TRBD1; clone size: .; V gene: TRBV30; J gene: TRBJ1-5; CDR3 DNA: TGTGCCTGGACAGGGGGTAGCAATCAGCCCCAGCATTTT; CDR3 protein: CAWTGGSNQPQHF
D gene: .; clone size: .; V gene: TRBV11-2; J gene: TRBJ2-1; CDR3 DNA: TGTGCCAGCAGCTCGACGGCTGTCTACAATGAGCAGTTCTTC; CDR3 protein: CASSSTAVYNEQFF
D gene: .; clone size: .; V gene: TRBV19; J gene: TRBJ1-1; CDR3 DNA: TGTGCCAGTAGTCACCGACAGACCAGGAGCACTGAAGCTTTCTTT; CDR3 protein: CASSHRQTRSTEAFF
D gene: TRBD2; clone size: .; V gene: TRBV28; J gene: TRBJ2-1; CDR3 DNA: TGTGCCAGCAGTTTGCCCGAAACTAGCGGAAACAATGAGCAGTTCTTC; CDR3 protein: CASSLPETSGNNEQFF
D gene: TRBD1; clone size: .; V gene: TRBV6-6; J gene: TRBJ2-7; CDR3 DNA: TGTGCCAGCAGTTCCCGACAGGGGGTCTACGAGCAGTACTTC; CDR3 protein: CASSSRQGVYEQYF
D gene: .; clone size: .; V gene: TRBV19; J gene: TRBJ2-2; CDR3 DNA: TGTGCCAGTAGTCACGCCGGGACGGAGCACACCGGGGAGCTGTTTTTT; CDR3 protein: CASSHAGTEHTGELFF
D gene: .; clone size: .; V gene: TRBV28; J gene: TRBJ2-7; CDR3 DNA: TGTGCCAGCAGTTTATTTCGACTAGGGGACTACGAGCAGTACTTC; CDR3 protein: CASSLFRLGDYEQYF
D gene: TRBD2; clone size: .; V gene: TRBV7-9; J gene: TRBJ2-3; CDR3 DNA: TGTGCCAGCAGCCCTCGGGGGGGGACAGATACGCAGTATTTT; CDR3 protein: CASSPRGGTDTQYF
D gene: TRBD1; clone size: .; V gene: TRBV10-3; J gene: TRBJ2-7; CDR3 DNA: TGTGCCACCGGGACAGATCTCTACGAGCAGTACTTC; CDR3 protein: CATGTDLYEQYF
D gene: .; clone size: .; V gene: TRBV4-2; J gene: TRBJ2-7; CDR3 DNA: TGTGCCAGCAGCCAAGAGGCACAGGGATTCATCTACGAGCAGTACTTC; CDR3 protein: CASSQEAQGFIYEQYF
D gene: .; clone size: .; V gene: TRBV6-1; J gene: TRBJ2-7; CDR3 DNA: TGTGCCAGCAGTGAATTTGGTGTCGGACAGTTGGAGTACGAGCAGTACTTC; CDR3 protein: CASSEFGVGQLEYEQYF
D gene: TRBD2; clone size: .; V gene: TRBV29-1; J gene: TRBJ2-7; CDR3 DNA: TGCAGCGTTGACGTGGGGGGGAAGGAGCAGTACTTC; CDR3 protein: CSVDVGGKEQYF
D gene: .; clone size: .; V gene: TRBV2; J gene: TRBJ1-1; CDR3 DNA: TGTGCCACCCATGGGCAGCTTAACACTGAAGCTTTCTTT; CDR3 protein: CATHGQLNTEAFF
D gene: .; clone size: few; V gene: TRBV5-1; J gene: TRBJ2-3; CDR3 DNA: TGCGCCAGCAGCTTTACAGGGCAGGGAGATACGCAGTATTTT; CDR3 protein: CASSFTGQGDTQYF